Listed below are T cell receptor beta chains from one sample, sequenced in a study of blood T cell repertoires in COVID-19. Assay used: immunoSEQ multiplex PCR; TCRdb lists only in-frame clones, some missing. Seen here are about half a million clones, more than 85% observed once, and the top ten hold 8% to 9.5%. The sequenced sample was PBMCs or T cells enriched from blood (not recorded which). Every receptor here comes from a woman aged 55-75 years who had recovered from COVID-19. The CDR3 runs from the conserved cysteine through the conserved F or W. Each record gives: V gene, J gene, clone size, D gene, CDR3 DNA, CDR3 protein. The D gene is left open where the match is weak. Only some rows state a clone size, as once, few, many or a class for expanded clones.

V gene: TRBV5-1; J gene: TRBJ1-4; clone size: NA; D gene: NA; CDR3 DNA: TGCGCCAGCAGCTTGGAAGGGGCCTATAATGAAAAACTGTTTTTT; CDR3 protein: CASSLEGAYNEKLFF
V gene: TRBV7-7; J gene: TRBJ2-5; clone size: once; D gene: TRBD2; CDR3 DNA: TGTGCCAGCAGCGGACTTGGGCTAGCGGGGTCCCAGTACTTC; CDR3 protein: CASSGLGLAGSQYF
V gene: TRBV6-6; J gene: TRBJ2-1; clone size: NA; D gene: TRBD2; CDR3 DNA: TGTGCCAGCAGCTCAGCGGGGGGCTACAATGAGCAGTTCTTC; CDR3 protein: CASSSAGGYNEQFF
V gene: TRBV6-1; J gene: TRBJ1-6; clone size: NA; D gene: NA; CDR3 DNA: TGTGCCAGCAGTGAATGGGGTGTGGGGACTAACAATAATTCACCCCTCCACTTT; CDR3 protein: CASSEWGVGTNNNSPLHF
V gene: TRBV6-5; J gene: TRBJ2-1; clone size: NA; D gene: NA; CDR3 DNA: TGTGCCAGCAGAGACAGCGTGAGCTCCTACAATGAGCAGTTCTTC; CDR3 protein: CASRDSVSSYNEQFF
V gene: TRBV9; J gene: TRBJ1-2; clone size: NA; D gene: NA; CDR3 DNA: TGTGCCAGCAGCGTGGGGGGGTCCACTAACTATGGCTACACCTTC; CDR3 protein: CASSVGGSTNYGYTF
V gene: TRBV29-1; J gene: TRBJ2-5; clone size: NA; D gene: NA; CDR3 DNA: TGCAGCGCGTCCCGTGGGGAGGAGACCCAGTACTTC; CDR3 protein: CSASRGEETQYF
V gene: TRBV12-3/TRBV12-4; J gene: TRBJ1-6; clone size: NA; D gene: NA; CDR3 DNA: TGTGCCAGCAGTTTAATCTATTCACCCCTCCACTTT; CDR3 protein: CASSLIYSPLHF
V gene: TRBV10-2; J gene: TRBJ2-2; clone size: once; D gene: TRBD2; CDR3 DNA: TGCGCCAGCAGGGACGGGGGGGCGGACACCGGGGAGCTGTTTTTT; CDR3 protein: CASRDGGADTGELFF
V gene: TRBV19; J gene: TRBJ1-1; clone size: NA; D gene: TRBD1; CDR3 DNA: TGTGCCAGTAGTGTCTCCGGGACAGGGTTGCCGGCTTTCTTT; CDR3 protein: CASSVSGTGLPAFF
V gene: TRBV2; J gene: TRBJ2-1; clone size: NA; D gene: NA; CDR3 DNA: TGTGCCAGCTCCGGGACACACAATGAGCAGTTCTTC; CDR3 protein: CASSGTHNEQFF
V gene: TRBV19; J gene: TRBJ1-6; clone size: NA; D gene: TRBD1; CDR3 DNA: TGTGCCAGTAGTCTACGGACAGGGGATAATTCACCCCTCCACTTT; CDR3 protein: CASSLRTGDNSPLHF
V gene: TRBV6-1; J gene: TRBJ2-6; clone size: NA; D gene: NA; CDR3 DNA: TGTGCCAGCAGTGGCCCAGACACGCTCTACCTTTCTGGGGCCAACGTCCTGACTTTC; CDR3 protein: CASSGPDTLYLSGANVLTF
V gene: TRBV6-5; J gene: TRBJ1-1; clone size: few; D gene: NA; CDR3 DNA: TGTGCCAGCAGTTACCGGAGGAACACTGAAGCTTTCTTT; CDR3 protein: CASSYRRNTEAFF
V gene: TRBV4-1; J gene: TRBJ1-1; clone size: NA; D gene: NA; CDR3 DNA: TGCGCCAGCAGCCAACTTCCAATTACGCGCCTGAACACTGAAGCTTTCTTT; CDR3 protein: CASSQLPITRLNTEAFF
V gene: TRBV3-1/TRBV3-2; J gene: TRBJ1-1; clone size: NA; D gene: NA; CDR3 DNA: TGTGCCAGCAGCCAAGGGGCGAGGAACACTGAAGCTTTCTTT; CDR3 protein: CASSQGARNTEAFF